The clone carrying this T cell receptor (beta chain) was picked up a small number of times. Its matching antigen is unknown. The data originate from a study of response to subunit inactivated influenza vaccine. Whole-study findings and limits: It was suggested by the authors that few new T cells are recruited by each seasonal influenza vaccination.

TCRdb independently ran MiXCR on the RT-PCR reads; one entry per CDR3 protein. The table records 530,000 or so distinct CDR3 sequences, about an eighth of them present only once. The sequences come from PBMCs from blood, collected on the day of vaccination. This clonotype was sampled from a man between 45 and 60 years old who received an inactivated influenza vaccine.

CDR3 in DNA: TGTGCCAGCAGTCCAATCGGGACAGGGGATAGGGATGAGCAGTTCTTC. It yields the protein CASSPIGTGDRDEQFF. The genes are TRBV12-3 or TRBV12-4 and TRBJ2-1, with TRBD1 matching 10 bases. This CDR3 is built from 16 residues. Trimming at V came to 5 bases and at J to 8 bases, leaving 12 bases not matched to a gene.